This T cell receptor (beta chain) was observed in a study of cytomegalovirus exposure and HLA in healthy donors. Broader study findings: Later analysis identified a missense DCLRE1C variant that was linked to TCR beta V- and J-gene trimming.

CDR1 and CDR2 (germline): LNHNV, YYDKDF (reference sequence). The CDR3 has 13 residues. V lost 0 bases to trimming and J lost 6 bases, with 6 bases between them. PCR involved 60 Vbeta and 13 Jbeta primers. Clones were sequenced by immunoSEQ multiplex PCR, and TCRdb holds only the in-frame ones, with some missing. Of some 130,000 clones detected, around 73% appear once; the ten largest clones hold about 1.2%. With respect to this clone: Its antigen is still unknown.

This clonotype originated in a middle-aged woman in good health and CMV-seronegative. The J gene is TRBJ1-5, the V gene TRBV15; D may be TRBD1 (5 bases). Sequencing was carried out using PBMCs. CDR3 in DNA: TGTGCCACCAGCAGAGATAGGGGTCAGCCCCAGCATTTT. Translating gives CATSRDRGQPQHF.